The 3 T cell receptor beta chains given below trace back to one sample, sequenced in a study of regulatory T cells in long-lasting Graves disease. Both iRepertoire HTBI primers and Arm-PCR of CDR3 regions were used to build the TCR beta libraries. TCRdb processed the multiplex PCR reads anew with MiXCR; each CDR3 protein has one entry. The data hold a few hundred thousand distinct CDR3 sequences, with 10% to 15% observed a single time. Described time point: newly diagnosed GD, antithyroid drugs for less than 3 months. RNA from PBMCs was the source of the TCR library. These same records also appear under a second study, on T cells in Graves' hyperthyroidism and ophthalmopathy.

This specimen was peripheral blood mononuclear cells (PBMCs), taken at new diagnosis, from a patient treated with antithyroid drugs. The receptor source for this set is a woman aged 18 to 35 with Graves disease.

In this sample, this clonotype turned up many times. CDR3 in DNA: TGTGCCAGCAGCCCCGAAGCGCTCGGGGAGCTGTTTTTT. This codes for CASSPEALGELFF. The genes are TRBV6-2 or TRBV6-3 and TRBJ2-2; D uncertain. Trimming removed 6 bases at V and 7 bases at J, with 12 bases between. The length of the CDR3 is 13 residues. Looked up from germline, CDR1 is MNHEY and CDR2 is SVGEGT.

Note on this clonotype: A much larger clone differs from this one at a single base, so this may be a read error. The chain joins TRBV7-9 to TRBJ2-3; TRBD2 aligns across 7 bases. CDR3 length equals 13 residues. V was clipped by 3 bases and J by 4 bases; unmatched bases: 1. CDR1 and CDR2 from the germline V gene are SEHNR and FQNEAQ (reference sequence). The CDR3 DNA reads TGTGCCAGCAGCTTCAGCGGGGCAGATACGCAGTATTTT. Amino acid sequence: CASSFSGADTQYF.

At least ten counts were recorded for this clonotype. The chain combines TRBV11-2 with TRBJ2-5, with a tentative D call TRBD1 (5 bases). CDR1 and CDR2 from the germline V gene are SGHAT and FQNNGV. CDR3 length: 14 amino acids. V was shortened by 1 base and J by 5 bases, with 11 bases between the two germline ends. DNA for the CDR3: TGTGCCAGCAGCTTAGGGGGCTATCTGGAGACCCAGTACTTC. Translated: CASSLGGYLETQYF.